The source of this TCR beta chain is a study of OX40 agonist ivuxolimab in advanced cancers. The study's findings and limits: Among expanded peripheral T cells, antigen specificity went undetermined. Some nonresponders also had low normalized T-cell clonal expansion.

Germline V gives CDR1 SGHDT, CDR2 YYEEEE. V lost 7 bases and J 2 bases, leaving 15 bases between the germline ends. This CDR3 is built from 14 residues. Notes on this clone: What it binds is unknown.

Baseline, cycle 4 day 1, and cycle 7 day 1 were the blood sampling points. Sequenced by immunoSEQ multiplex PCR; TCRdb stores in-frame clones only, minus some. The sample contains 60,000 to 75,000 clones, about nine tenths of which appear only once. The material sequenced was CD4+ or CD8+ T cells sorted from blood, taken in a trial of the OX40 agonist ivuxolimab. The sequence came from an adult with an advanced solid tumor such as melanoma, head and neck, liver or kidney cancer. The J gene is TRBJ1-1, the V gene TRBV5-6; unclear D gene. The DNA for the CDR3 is TGTGCCAGCCTTCAATCACCAAGAAACACTGAAGCTTTCTTT. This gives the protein CASLQSPRNTEAFF.